This T cell receptor (beta chain) appears in the sequencing data of a study of cytomegalovirus exposure and HLA in healthy donors. Study results and caveats: Because they were indistinguishable, some V segments, including TRBV6-2 and TRBV6-3, were excluded.

V shed 0 bases and J shed 3 bases, with 13 bases lying between them. This CDR3 contains 15 residues. Germline V lookup: CDR1 SGHRS, CDR2 YFSETQ. Comment on this clone: Its target is unknown.

Primers for the PCR totalled 60 Vbeta and 13 Jbeta. Sequencing was performed with immunoSEQ multiplex PCR; in TCRdb, only in-frame clones are kept and a portion is missing. The sample lists nearly 300,000 clones, 80% to 90% occurring once. The V call is TRBV5-1, the J call TRBJ2-7; possibly TRBD2 for D (5 bases). Sequenced input: PBMCs. This TCR came from a man aged 35 to 55 in good health and CMV-seropositive. CDR3 nucleotides: TGCGCCAGCAGCTTGGGAGGGAGTGGAATCTACGAGCAGTACTTC. It yields the protein CASSLGGSGIYEQYF.